A single sample is the source of the 18 T cell receptor beta chains below, sequenced in a study of blood T cell repertoires in COVID-19. Sequenced by immunoSEQ multiplex PCR; TCRdb stores in-frame clones only, minus some. The sample has fewer than 250,000 clones, around 86% seen once. The sequencing sample was made of PBMCs or T cells enriched from blood (not recorded which). The receptors come from a man under 40 in a cohort exposed to, infected with or recovered from COVID-19 (not recorded which).

J is TRBJ2-7 and V is TRBV10-1, with 8 bases aligning to TRBD2. The CDR3 spans 14 residues. Per germline, CDR1 WNHNN and CDR2 SYGVQD (reference sequence). V dropped 2 bases and J dropped 4; count of bases not matched to a gene: 4. Here the CDR3 DNA reads TGCGCCAGCAGTGAGACGGGAGGGCCGTACGAGCAGTACTTC. This gives the protein CASSETGGPYEQYF.

Only a few counts were recorded for this clone. The chain employs TRBV20-1 and TRBJ1-1; D might be TRBD1 (6 bases). CDR1 and CDR2 (germline): DFQATT, SNEGSKA (reference sequence). Trimming removed 3 bases at V and 6 bases at J, with 20 bases between. This CDR3 has 15 residues. The chain's CDR3 is CSASLSGGFWAEAFF. The CDR3 nucleotides read TGCAGTGCTAGTCTTTCGGGGGGCTTTTGGGCTGAAGCTTTCTTT.

V and J are TRBV11-2 and TRBJ1-5; 9 bases map to TRBD1. V lost 5 bases and J lost 6; bases outside the gene matches: 11. From germline, CDR1 is SGHAT and CDR2 FQNNGV. This CDR3 contains 16 residues. The CDR3 sequence: CASSRPGTGLGQPQHF. In DNA form, the CDR3 reads TGTGCCAGCAGCCGACCCGGGACAGGGTTGGGTCAGCCCCAGCATTTT.

This clone came up once. V gene TRBV11-2 combines with J gene TRBJ2-7; TRBD2 might be the D (6 bases). Germline V CDR1 and CDR2: SGHAT, FQNNGV. CDR3 length equals 14 residues. V lost 3 bases and J lost 3, with 12 bases in between. The CDR3 region has the DNA TGTGCCAGCAGCTTTGGGTGGAGGGACTACGAGCAGTACTTC. Protein: CASSFGWRDYEQYF.

This clone was detected a few times. J is TRBJ1-4 and V is TRBV23-1, with 7 bases that match TRBD1. TRBV23-1 has ORF status, its function being uncertain. This CDR3 has 16 residues. V dropped 5 bases and J dropped 1; count of bases not matched to a gene: 7. The CDR3 bases are TGCGCCAGCAGTGAAACCCAGGGGGAAACTAATGAAAAACTGTTTTTT. Its protein product is CASSETQGETNEKLFF.

J is TRBJ1-5 and V is TRBV9; 7 nucleotides match TRBD1. The germline gives CDR1 SGDLS, CDR2 YYNGEE. This CDR3 is built from 13 residues. After removal of 4 bases from V and 6 bases from J, the junction contained 4 bases not matched to a gene. This chain's CDR3 is CASSLKGAQPQHF. In nucleotides, the CDR3 is TGTGCCAGCAGCTTGAAGGGGGCTCAGCCCCAGCATTTT.

This chain uses TRBV7-9 with TRBJ1-2; D perhaps matches TRBD1 (6 bases). The CDR3 has 13 residues. Between the trimmed V and J ends, which lost 5 bases and 4 bases, there was a span of 11 bases. CDR1 is SEHNR, CDR2 FQNEAQ, per germline (reference sequence). CDR3 bases: TGTGCCAGCAGCCTCGGACAGCTCTATGGCTACACCTTC. The encoded protein is CASSLGQLYGYTF.

The chain employs TRBV4-1 and TRBJ2-1; 12 bases align to TRBD2. The germline V gene has CDR1 MGHRA and CDR2 YSYEKL. The CDR3 consists of 18 residues. V shed 0 bases, J shed 3 bases, and the junction held 6 bases outside the gene matches. As DNA, the CDR3 is TGCGCCAGCAGCCAAGAGCAAGCACTAGCGGGAGGCTACAATGAGCAGTTCTTC. Protein: CASSQEQALAGGYNEQFF.

V usage is TRBV3-1 (or the pseudogene TRBV3-2) and J usage is TRBJ2-3; D not resolved. Trimming removed 1 base from V and 3 bases from J, with 11 bases in between. This CDR3 spans 15 amino acids. CDR1 is LGHDT, CDR2 YNNKEL, per germline (reference sequence). In nucleotides, the CDR3 is TGTGCCAGCAGCCAAGGTGTAACGGAGACAGATACGCAGTATTTT. It encodes CASSQGVTETDTQYF.

The chain recombines TRBV27 with TRBJ1-1; 8 nucleotides agree with TRBD1. This CDR3 spans 18 amino acids. Germline-derived CDR1 and CDR2 are MNHEY and SMNVEV (reference sequence). With 3 bases clipped from V and 4 bases from J, the junction kept 16 bases outside the gene matches. CDR3 DNA sequence: TGTGCCAGCAGTTTTTCACCATTGGACAGGGCAGGGGTCACTGAAGCTTTCTTT. The encoded protein is CASSFSPLDRAGVTEAFF.

The chain has TRBV18 and TRBJ2-7; TRBD1 agrees at 9 bases. Germline V gene sequence: CDR1 KGHSH, CDR2 LQKENI. The CDR3 loop spans 14 amino acids. The J segment lost 3 bases and the V segment lost 3 bases, leaving 3 bases of the junction unmatched. The CDR3 DNA sequence: TGTGCCAGCTCACCTCGGGACAGGGACTACGAGCAGTACTTC. The encoded protein is CASSPRDRDYEQYF.

The chain carries TRBV19 and TRBJ2-7; D might be TRBD2 (5 bases). CDR1 and CDR2 (germline): LNHDA, SQIVND (reference sequence). Trimming pared 1 base from V and 12 bases from J, leaving 22 bases between. The CDR3 covers 15 residues. The CDR3 bases are TGTGCCAGTAGTATAGTGGTGGACTTGTATCGAGAGATGTACTTC. It specifies CASSIVVDLYREMYF.

The gene calls are TRBV6-5 and TRBJ1-1; 11 bases are a match to TRBD1. Trimming cost V 6 bases and J 5 bases; bases outside gene matches: 8. Germline values: CDR1 MNHEY, CDR2 SVGAGI. There are 15 residues in the CDR3. CDR3 DNA: TGTGCCAGCAGCCCACGGACAGGGGGCGCTACTGAAGCTTTCTTT. This translates into CASSPRTGGATEAFF.

The chain recombines TRBV6-2 or TRBV6-3 with TRBJ2-1; TRBD2 agrees at 7 bases. CDR1 is MNHEY and CDR2 is SVGEGT in the germline V gene. This CDR3 has 15 residues. J gave up 2 bases and V 6 bases, and 7 bases lay outside the gene matches. The CDR3 DNA follows: TGTGCCAGCAGCCCGACTAGCCCTCCCTACAATGAGCAGTTCTTC. It codes for CASSPTSPPYNEQFF.

As for this clone: The same CDR3 can be traced to other DNA sequences in this sample. V is TRBV12-3 or TRBV12-4 and J is TRBJ2-7; maybe TRBD2 (7 bases). CDR3 length: 13 residues. V lost 3 bases and J 2 bases, leaving 8 bases between the germline ends. CDR3 residues: CASSLGGPYEQYF. The CDR3 nucleotides read TGTGCCAGCAGTTTGGGGGGGCCCTACGAGCAGTACTTC.

The chain links TRBV3-1 (or the pseudogene TRBV3-2) to TRBJ2-1; the match to TRBD2 covers 8 bases. The CDR3 has 14 residues. Unmatched junction bases numbered 7, after V lost 3 bases and J lost 9 bases. Germline V gives CDR1 LGHDT, CDR2 YNNKEL (reference sequence). The CDR3 region has the DNA TGTGCCAGCAGCCACCGGACTAGCCTAGGTGAGCAGTTCTTC. As protein: CASSHRTSLGEQFF.

This clone showed up many times. The chain couples TRBV4-2 to TRBJ2-7; TRBD2 aligns across 9 bases. This CDR3 is built from 16 residues. The trim removed 0 bases at V and 3 bases at J, leaving 6 bases unmatched. Germline CDR1 is LGHNA and CDR2 is YNFKEQ. CDR3 bases: TGTGCCAGCAGCCAAGATCAAGGTAGCGGGAGCTACGAGCAGTACTTC. Translating it yields CASSQDQGSGSYEQYF.

V gene TRBV5-4 combines with J gene TRBJ1-2; maybe TRBD1 (6 bases). The V gene lost 3 bases and the J gene lost 8 bases, with 17 bases spanning the gap. The germline gives CDR1 SGHNT, CDR2 YYREEE (reference sequence). This CDR3 is built from 14 residues. The CDR3 bases are TGTGCCAGCAGCTCCGACAGGTCCCTTTGGGGCTACACCTTC. Protein product: CASSSDRSLWGYTF.